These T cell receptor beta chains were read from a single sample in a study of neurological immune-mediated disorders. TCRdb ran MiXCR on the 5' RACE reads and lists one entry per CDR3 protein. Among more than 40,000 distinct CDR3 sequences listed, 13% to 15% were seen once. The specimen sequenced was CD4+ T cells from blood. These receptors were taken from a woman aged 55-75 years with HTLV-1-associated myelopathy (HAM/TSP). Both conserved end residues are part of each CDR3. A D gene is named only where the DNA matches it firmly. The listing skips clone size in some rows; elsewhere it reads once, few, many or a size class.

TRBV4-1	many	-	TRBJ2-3	CASSQDGPITDTQYF	TGCGCCAGCAGCCAAGATGGTCCCATCACAGATACGCAGTATTTT
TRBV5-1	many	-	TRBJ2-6	CASTQGPRSGANVLTF	TGCGCCAGCACCCAGGGCCCCCGCTCTGGGGCCAACGTCCTGACTTTC
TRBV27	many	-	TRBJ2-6	CASSSPLQGSPLPGANVLTF	TGTGCCAGCAGTTCCCCTTTACAAGGGAGCCCGTTGCCTGGGGCCAACGTCCTGACTTTC
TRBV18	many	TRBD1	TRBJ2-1	CASSQPGQATYNEQFF	TGTGCCAGCTCACAGCCGGGACAGGCCACCTACAATGAGCAGTTCTTC
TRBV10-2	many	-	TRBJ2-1	CASSEGRWDLQGFF	TGCGCCAGCAGTGAGGGCCGATGGGACTTACAGGGGTTCTTC
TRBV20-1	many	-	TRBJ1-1	CSARAANTEAFF	TGCAGTGCTAGGGCAGCTAACACTGAAGCTTTCTTT
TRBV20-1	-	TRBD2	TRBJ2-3	CSAPGTRSTDTQYF	TGCAGTGCGCCCGGGACTAGGAGCACAGATACGCAGTATTTT
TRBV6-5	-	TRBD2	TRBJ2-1	CASSSLAGSYNEQFF	TGTGCCAGCAGTTCCTTAGCGGGGTCCTACAATGAGCAGTTCTTC
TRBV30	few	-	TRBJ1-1	CAWSLGRMNTEAFF	TGTGCCTGGAGCTTGGGAAGAATGAACACTGAAGCTTTCTTT
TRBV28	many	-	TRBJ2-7	CASSRGVYEQYF	TGTGCCAGCAGCCGAGGCGTCTACGAGCAGTACTTC
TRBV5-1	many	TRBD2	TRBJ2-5	CASREGTSGEETQYF	TGCGCCAGCAGGGAAGGGACTAGCGGGGAAGAGACCCAGTACTTC
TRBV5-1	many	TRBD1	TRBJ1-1	CASKDRGGTEAFF	TGCGCCAGCAAGGACAGGGGAGGCACTGAAGCTTTCTTT
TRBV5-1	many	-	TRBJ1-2	CASSLAGGDGYTF	TGCGCCAGCAGCTTGGCGGGGGGGGATGGCTACACCTTC
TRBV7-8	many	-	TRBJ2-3	CASSSFFMTGTSTDTQYF	TGTGCCAGCAGCTCGTTTTTTATGACTGGAACTAGCACAGATACGCAGTATTTT
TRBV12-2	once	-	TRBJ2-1	CASHLDNSYNEQFF	TGTGCAAGTCACTTAGACAATTCCTACAATGAGCAGTTCTTC
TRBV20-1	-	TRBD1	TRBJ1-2	CSVQDRGYRYTF	TGCAGTGTACAGGACAGGGGATATAGATACACCTTC
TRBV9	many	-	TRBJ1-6	CASSGAGVNSPLHF	TGTGCCAGCAGCGGTGCGGGGGTTAACTCACCCCTCCACTTT
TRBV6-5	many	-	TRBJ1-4	CASSYSGTNEKLFF	TGTGCCAGCAGTTACTCGGGAACTAATGAAAAACTGTTTTTT
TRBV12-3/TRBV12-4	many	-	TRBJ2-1	CASSPGTRTYNEQFF	TGTGCCAGCAGTCCCGGGACACGGACCTACAATGAGCAGTTCTTC
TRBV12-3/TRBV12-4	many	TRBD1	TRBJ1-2	CASSPRGVRQLYGYTF	TGTGCCAGCAGTCCCAGGGGGGTCCGTCAGCTCTATGGCTACACCTTC
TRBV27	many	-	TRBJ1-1	CASSPPGSNTEAFF	TGTGCCAGCAGTCCCCCCGGATCGAACACTGAAGCTTTCTTT
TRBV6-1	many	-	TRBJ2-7	CASSSEGYGEQYF	TGTGCCAGCAGTAGTGAAGGCTATGGCGAGCAGTACTTC
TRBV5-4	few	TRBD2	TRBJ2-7	CASSLAGVNEQYF	TGTGCCAGCAGCTTAGCGGGAGTCAACGAGCAGTACTTC
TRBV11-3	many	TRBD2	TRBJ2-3	CASSPGTSGGTDTQYF	TGTGCCAGCAGCCCAGGGACTAGCGGGGGGACAGATACGCAGTATTTT
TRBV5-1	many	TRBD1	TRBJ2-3	CASRQGSGETDTQYF	TGCGCCAGCAGACAGGGGTCTGGGGAAACAGATACGCAGTATTTT
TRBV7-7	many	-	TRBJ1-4	CASSLSPTGATNEKLFF	TGTGCTAGCAGCTTATCCCCCACAGGTGCAACTAATGAAAAACTGTTTTTT
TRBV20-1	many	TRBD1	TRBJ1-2	CSARALGRGRSPGGYTF	TGCAGTGCTAGAGCCTTAGGCAGGGGGCGAAGTCCAGGTGGCTACACCTTC
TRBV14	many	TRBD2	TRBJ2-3	CASSLGGGAEDTQYF	TGTGCCAGCAGCCTGGGCGGGGGGGCCGAAGATACGCAGTATTTT
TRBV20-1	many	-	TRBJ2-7	CSARTGGVYEQYF	TGCAGTGCTAGAACCGGAGGGGTGTACGAGCAGTACTTC
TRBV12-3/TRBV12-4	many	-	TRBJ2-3	CASSLGGVSTDTQYF	TGTGCCAGCAGTTTAGGGGGAGTGAGCACAGATACGCAGTATTTT
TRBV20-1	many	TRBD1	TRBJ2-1	CSARRGQVGVNEQFF	TGCAGTGCTAGGAGGGGACAGGTGGGGGTCAATGAGCAGTTCTTC
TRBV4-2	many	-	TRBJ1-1	CASSQGRTEAFF	TGTGCCAGCAGCCAAGGGCGAACTGAAGCTTTCTTT
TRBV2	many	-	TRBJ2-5	CASNRDTPGGTQYF	TGTGCCAGCAACCGGGACACCCCTGGGGGGACCCAGTACTTC
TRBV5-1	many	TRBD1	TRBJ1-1	CASSLEGQGMVTEAFF	TGCGCCAGCAGCTTGGAGGGACAGGGAATGGTTACTGAAGCTTTCTTT
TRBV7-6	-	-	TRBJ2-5	CASSHVARETQYF	TGTGCCAGCAGCCACGTAGCCCGGGAGACCCAGTACTTC
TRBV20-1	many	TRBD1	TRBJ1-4	CSAIRTGHEKLFF	TGCAGTGCTATTAGGACAGGGCACGAAAAACTGTTTTTT
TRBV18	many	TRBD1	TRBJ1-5	CASSRGTGYQPQHF	TGTGCCAGCTCACGCGGGACAGGGTATCAGCCCCAGCATTTT
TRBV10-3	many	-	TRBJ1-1	CAIEAGPYTEAFF	TGTGCCATCGAGGCCGGGCCCTACACTGAAGCTTTCTTT
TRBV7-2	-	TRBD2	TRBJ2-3	CASSLGTSGGEDTQYF	TGTGCCAGCAGCTTAGGGACTAGCGGGGGGGAGGATACGCAGTATTTT
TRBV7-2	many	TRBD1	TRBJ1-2	CASSPSTGAYGYTF	TGTGCCAGCAGTCCCTCGACAGGGGCCTATGGCTACACCTTC
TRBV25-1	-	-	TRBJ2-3	CASSGTVSTDTQYF	TGTGCCAGCAGTGGTACAGTTAGCACAGATACGCAGTATTTT
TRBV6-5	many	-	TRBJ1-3	CASRARQAGNTIYF	TGTGCCAGCCGGGCGCGGCAGGCTGGAAACACCATATATTTT
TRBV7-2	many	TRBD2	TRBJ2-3	CASSLVLAGETDTQYF	TGTGCCAGCAGCTTAGTTCTAGCGGGGGAGACAGATACGCAGTATTTT
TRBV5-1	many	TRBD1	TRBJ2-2	CASSLDGRGQDTGELFF	TGCGCCAGCAGCTTGGATGGCAGGGGGCAGGACACCGGGGAGCTGTTTTTT
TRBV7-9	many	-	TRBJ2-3	CASSLGRGPTDTQYF	TGTGCCAGCAGCTTAGGGCGGGGGCCCACAGATACGCAGTATTTT
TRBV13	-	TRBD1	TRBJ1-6	CASSYRQGSTPLHF	TGTGCCAGCAGCTACCGACAGGGGAGTACACCCCTCCACTTT
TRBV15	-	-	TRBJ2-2	CATSRDLPGGGEMFF	TGTGCCACCAGCAGAGATCTGCCAGGTGGCGGGGAGATGTTTTTT
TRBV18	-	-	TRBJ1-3	CASSPSTDTGNTIYF	TGTGCCAGCTCACCGTCGACAGACACGGGAAACACCATATATTTT
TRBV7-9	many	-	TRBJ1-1	CASSLGLSGRGSWLNTEAFF	TGTGCCAGCAGCTTAGGTCTTAGTGGCAGAGGGAGCTGGTTGAACACTGAAGCTTTCTTT
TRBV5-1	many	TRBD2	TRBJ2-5	CASSLLAGGPASGGETQYF	TGCGCCAGCAGCTTGCTAGCGGGGGGGCCCGCGAGTGGAGGAGAGACCCAGTACTTC
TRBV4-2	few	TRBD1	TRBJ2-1	CASSRDRGGYNEQFF	TGTGCCAGCAGCCGGGACAGGGGGGGATACAATGAGCAGTTCTTC
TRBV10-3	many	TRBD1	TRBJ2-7	CAIGPGGFSYEQYF	TGTGCCATCGGCCCAGGGGGCTTCTCCTACGAGCAGTACTTC